This T cell receptor (beta chain) was documented in a study of T cell responses to AZD1222 COVID-19 vaccine. Overall study: Second-dose intervals near 4 or 12 weeks were combined. Study-level results: Spike-specific TCR breadth and depth both grew after two AZD1222 doses. It should be noted that donors were predominantly white British and more often female, and clonal diversity was possibly underestimated. The study reported that nearly half of spike-specific TCRs target unmutated variant regions.

TCRdb's table, derived via immunoSEQ multiplex PCR, lists solely in-frame clones and lacks some. The repertoire has approximately 82,000 clones, 80% to 90% of them found once; the top ten carry about 13%. In the case of this clone: Its antigen is not known.

The V gene's germline CDR1 is SNHLY and CDR2 FYNNEI. Trimming cost V 7 bases and J 2 bases, with 11 bases left between them. The CDR3 contains 13 residues. This receptor was taken from an adult in good health. J is TRBJ1-1 and V is TRBV2; a possible D gene is TRBD1 (5 bases). Sequenced material: peripheral blood, taken on day 0 of AZD1222 vaccination. The CDR3, as DNA: TGTGCCAGCATGAACCAGGGAAACACTGAAGCTTTCTTT. The encoded protein is CASMNQGNTEAFF. Supplemented by reference TRBV2 and TRBJ1-1, the full variable domain reads EPEVTQTPSHQVTQMGQEVILRCVPISNHLYFYWYRQILGQKVEFLVSFYNNEISEKSEIFDDQFSVERPDGSNFTLKIRSTKLEDSAMYFCASMNQGNTEAFFGQGTRLTVV.